This T cell receptor beta chain was sequenced for a study of T cells in Graves' hyperthyroidism and ophthalmopathy. The CDR3 extends over 14 amino acids. Germline loops: CDR1 SGHVS, CDR2 FQNEAQ. V was trimmed by 5 bases and J by 7 bases, leaving 18 bases between them. Authors of the study amplified TCR beta CDR3 regions from RNA transcripts. HTBI primers drove first-round RT-PCR of the TCR CDR3. MiXCR was run by TCRdb on the multiplex PCR reads, yielding one entry per CDR3 protein. The sample has some 370,000 distinct CDR3 sequences, roughly 17% seen once. A single count supports this clonotype. This sequence was found in a young woman with Graves' hyperthyroidism that later progressed to Graves' ophthalmopathy. The chain carries TRBV7-8 and TRBJ2-7; perhaps TRBD1 as D (6 bases). Sequencing used blood. CDR3 residues: CASSPTPGVGEQYF. The CDR3 DNA reads as TGTGCCAGCAGCCCGACACCAGGGGTGGGTGAGCAGTACTTC. Full variable domain (rest looked up from reference TRBV7-8 and TRBJ2-7): GAGVSQSPRYKVAKRGQDVALRCDPISGHVSLFWYQQALGQGPEFLTYFQNEAQLDKSGLPSDRFFAERPEGSVSTLKIQRTQQEDSAVYLCASSPTPGVGEQYFGPGTRLTVT.